This T cell receptor beta chain was obtained from a study of PD-1 blockade in classical Hodgkin lymphoma. General observations from the study: Complete responders started with a diversity level that resembled newly diagnosed patients at baseline.

A word on this clone: Its matching antigen is unknown.

All patients relapsed after autologous stem cell transplantation, and brentuximab vedotin exposure varied. The CDR3 contains 13 residues. V was shortened by 3 bases and J by 0 bases, with 6 bases between the two germline ends. CDR1 is SGHRS, CDR2 YFSETQ, per germline. TCRdb's table, derived via immunoSEQ multiplex PCR, lists solely in-frame clones and lacks some. The sample has around 91,000 clones, 80% to 90% seen once. Sample: peripheral blood mononuclear cells (PBMCs), taken before the second cycle of nivolumab. The source of this sequence is a human donor with classical Hodgkin lymphoma. The chain is built from TRBV5-1 and TRBJ2-5, with D unresolved. CDR3 protein: CASSSEYQETQYF. CDR3 nucleotides: TGCGCCAGCAGCTCGGAGTACCAAGAGACCCAGTACTTC. The whole variable domain, filled in from reference TRBV5-1 and TRBJ2-5, reads KAGVTQTPRYLIKTRGQQVTLSCSPISGHRSVSWYQQTPGQGLQFLFEYFSETQRNKGNFPGRFSGRQFSNSRSEMNVSTLELGDSALYLCASSSEYQETQYFGPGTRLLVL.